These 14 T cell receptor beta chains were sequenced from one sample in a study of human T cells and chemical hapten exposure. Noted time point: patch test 2, 6 weeks after DPC sensitization. As to treatment: therapeutic diphenylcyclopropenone sensitization with weekly scalp DPC. TCRdb independently ran MiXCR on the RACE reads; one entry per CDR3 protein. The table lists some 350,000 distinct CDR3 sequences, around 6% of them singletons. This sample comprised whole blood, obtained in connection with sensitization to the hapten diphenylcyclopropenone (DPC). The receptors originated from a young woman with alopecia areata. Some clones in this sample may be carry-over from other donors' samples.

This clonotype was recorded many times. The V call is TRBV4-1, the J call TRBJ1-1; D call uncertain. Germline loops: CDR1 MGHRA, CDR2 YSYEKL. The V gene lost 6 bases and the J gene lost 1 base, with 15 bases spanning the gap. This CDR3 is built from 15 residues. The CDR3 spells CASRSQLRTNTEAFF. DNA of the CDR3: TGCGCCAGCAGATCGCAGCTCCGTACGAACACTGAAGCTTTCTTT.

This clonotype was picked up many times. V gene TRBV10-3 combines with J gene TRBJ1-1; 9 bases map to TRBD1. The CDR3 runs to 12 residues. V was pared by 10 bases and J by 7 bases, with 7 bases of the junction left unmatched. Per germline, CDR1 ENHRY and CDR2 SYGVKD. CDR3: CATKQGANEAFF. DNA for the CDR3: TGTGCCACCAAACAGGGGGCGAATGAAGCTTTCTTT.

The genes are TRBV20-1 and TRBJ2-7; the D gene is possibly TRBD2 (7 bases). V was pared by 3 bases and J by 12 bases, with 15 bases between. This CDR3 is 11 amino acids long. Germline V CDR1 and CDR2: DFQATT, SNEGSKA (reference sequence). The CDR3 region has the DNA TGCAGTGCTAGTCGAGGGGGGGGCGCGTACTTC. It codes for CSASRGGGAYF.

This clonotype was seen a handful of times. The gene calls are TRBV28 and TRBJ1-5, with no clear D. The CDR3 runs to 16 residues. From germline, CDR1 is MDHEN and CDR2 SYDVKM. The V gene lost 5 bases and the J gene lost 2 bases, with 16 bases spanning the gap. The CDR3, as DNA: TGTGCCAGCAGTCTAAACCGGGGTAATGGCAATCAGCCCCAGCATTTT. Translation gives CASSLNRGNGNQPQHF. Complete variable domain (other parts from reference TRBV28 and TRBJ1-5): DVKVTQSSRYLVKRTGEKVFLECVQDMDHENMFWYRQDPGLGLRLIYFSYDVKMKEKGDIPEGYSVSREKKERFSLILESASTNQTSMYLCASSLNRGNGNQPQHFGDGTRLSIL.

This clonotype was seen a handful of times. The V call is TRBV7-9, the J call TRBJ2-7, with TRBD2 as a possible D gene (6 bases). Trimming shortened V by 4 bases and J by 1 base, and 17 bases separated the two germline ends. CDR3 size: 16 residues. Germline V gene sequence: CDR1 SEHNR, CDR2 FQNEAQ (reference sequence). The chain's CDR3 is CASSSHHGGISYEQYF. In DNA, the CDR3 is TGTGCCAGCAGCTCCCACCACGGGGGAATATCCTACGAGCAGTACTTC.

This clonotype appeared a few times. The chain joins TRBV6-5 to TRBJ1-2; perhaps TRBD1 as D (6 bases). The V and J ends lost 1 base and 5 bases respectively, with 14 bases between them. The CDR3 runs 15 residues. Per the germline V gene, CDR1 is MNHEY and CDR2 is SVGAGI. The chain's CDR3 is CASSYLDSKGYGYTF. As DNA, the CDR3 is TGTGCCAGCAGTTACTTGGACAGCAAAGGATATGGCTACACCTTC.

The V gene is TRBV4-2, the J gene TRBJ2-7, with 7 bases fitting TRBD1. V lost 2 bases to trimming and J lost 7 bases; unmatched junction nucleotides: 2. Germline CDR1 and CDR2: LGHNA and YNFKEQ. The CDR3 consists of 12 residues. The CDR3 is CASSQMTGEQYF. CDR3 DNA: TGTGCCAGCAGCCAAATGACAGGGGAGCAGTACTTC.

V usage is TRBV9 and J usage is TRBJ2-2, with 10 bases aligning to TRBD1. Germline CDR1 SGDLS, CDR2 YYNGEE. V lost 0 bases to trimming and J lost 4 bases; unmatched junction nucleotides: 3. The length of the CDR3 is 16 residues. This CDR3 is CASSVGQGAATGELFF. The CDR3 region has the DNA TGTGCCAGCAGCGTAGGACAGGGGGCTGCCACCGGGGAGCTGTTTTTT.

This chain links TRBV4-1 with TRBJ2-7; D assignment may be TRBD1 or TRBD2 (5 bases each). The CDR3 covers 16 residues. The V gene's germline CDR1 is MGHRA and CDR2 YSYEKL. The V end was cut by 2 bases, the J end by 2 bases, with 16 bases between. CDR3 region: CASSQWNTGPTYEQYF. The CDR3 DNA reads as TGCGCCAGCAGCCAATGGAATACGGGGCCTACCTACGAGCAGTACTTC.

This clonotype turned up a few times. This chain uses TRBV12-3 or TRBV12-4 with TRBJ2-7; D uncertain. V gave up 3 bases and J gave up 2 bases, with 8 bases separating them. This CDR3 comprises 13 residues. The CDR3 region is CASSFSRAYEQYF. The CDR3 DNA sequence: TGTGCCAGCAGTTTTTCACGGGCCTACGAGCAGTACTTC.

The chain joins TRBV3-1 to TRBJ1-4; 9 nucleotides align to TRBD1. This CDR3 is 16 amino acids long. Germline V gives CDR1 LGHDT, CDR2 YNNKEL (reference sequence). V lost 4 bases to trimming and J lost 6 bases; unmatched junction nucleotides: 9. Written as DNA, the CDR3 is TGTGCCAGCAGCCGTGGACAGGGGTTTCCCCATGAAAAACTGTTTTTT. It specifies CASSRGQGFPHEKLFF.

V and J are TRBV4-1 and TRBJ1-4; TRBD1 agrees at 9 bases. This CDR3 is 14 amino acids long. CDR1 MGHRA and CDR2 YSYEKL come from the germline V gene. Unmatched junction bases numbered 3, after V lost 4 bases and J lost 6 bases. CDR3: CASSRGDRDEKLFF. The DNA for the CDR3 is TGCGCCAGCAGCCGGGGGGACAGGGATGAAAAACTGTTTTTT.

This rearrangement joins TRBV6-1 to TRBJ2-7, with 7 bases matching TRBD2. Germline V gene data show CDR1 as MNHNS and CDR2 as SASEGT. V was clipped by 3 bases and J by 9 bases; unmatched bases: 2. There are 11 residues in the CDR3. CDR3 DNA sequence: TGTGCCAGCAGTGAGCCGGGAGGGCAGTACTTC. Its protein is CASSEPGGQYF.

In regard to this clonotype: A much more abundant neighbour one base away suggests this may be a read error. The conserved phenylalanine or tryptophan is not found at the CDR3 terminus, so this likely reflects a read error. The chain couples TRBV5-1 to TRBJ1-2, with 8 bases aligning to TRBD1. J was trimmed by 2 bases and V by 4 bases; bases with no gene match: 7. Per germline, CDR1 SGHRS and CDR2 YFSETQ. The CDR3 is 15 amino acids. The chain's CDR3 is CASSLPGQANYGYTL. The DNA for the CDR3 is TGCGCCAGCAGCCTACCGGGACAGGCCAACTATGGCTACACCTTG.